A selection of T cell receptor beta chains follows, all from one sample in a study of monozygotic twins with inflammatory bowel disease. No DNA is given; TCRdb re-called the 5' RACE reads and lists each CDR3 protein once. Its clone listing holds around 370,000 distinct CDR3 sequences. Source material: blood. The source of these receptors is a human donor with ulcerative colitis or Crohn's disease, or a healthy co-twin of an affected twin (not recorded which). CDR3s include the opening cysteine and the closing phenylalanine or tryptophan. The order of the fields is J gene, V gene, CDR3 protein.

j_gene: TRBJ1-1; v_gene: TRBV5-1; CDR3aa: CASSYTTNTEAFF
j_gene: TRBJ1-3; v_gene: TRBV6-5; CDR3aa: CASSYGGPSGNTIYF
j_gene: TRBJ2-3; v_gene: TRBV5-1; CDR3aa: CASSPGRANTDTQYF
j_gene: TRBJ1-5; v_gene: TRBV12-3/TRBV12-4; CDR3aa: CASSLSEPQHF
j_gene: TRBJ2-7; v_gene: TRBV7-2; CDR3aa: CASSLASVAGYEQYF
j_gene: TRBJ2-3; v_gene: TRBV11-2; CDR3aa: CASSTLTITDTQYF
j_gene: TRBJ2-4; v_gene: TRBV6-2/TRBV6-3; CDR3aa: CASSYSGNIQYF
j_gene: TRBJ2-7; v_gene: TRBV27; CDR3aa: CASRTPYEQYF
j_gene: TRBJ2-2; v_gene: TRBV4-1; CDR3aa: CASRGLAGVYRGTGELFF
j_gene: TRBJ1-5; v_gene: TRBV12-3/TRBV12-4; CDR3aa: CASSFGDSNQPQHF
j_gene: TRBJ2-1; v_gene: TRBV7-7; CDR3aa: CASSQDRDSYNEQFF
j_gene: TRBJ2-5; v_gene: TRBV5-6; CDR3aa: CASSLPLAGPSYQETQYF
j_gene: TRBJ2-2; v_gene: TRBV12-3/TRBV12-4; CDR3aa: CASSSYSSGANTGELFF